The clone carrying this T cell receptor (beta chain) was seen a few times. This sample is part of a study of blood T cell repertoires in COVID-19. Study at large: The United States, Italy and Spain were the sources of the acute and convalescent COVID-19 samples. The analysed material was cDNA or gDNA that came from T cells, B-cell-depleted T cells, or PBMCs.

Germline CDR1 reads MNHNS; CDR2 reads SASEGT. V was trimmed by 2 bases and J by 2 bases, leaving 10 bases between them. CDR3 length: 15 amino acids. Produced via immunoSEQ multiplex PCR; TCRdb's table is partial and in-frame only. This sample has about 100,000 clones, with more than 65% found just once. The source material was peripheral blood. The rearrangement links TRBV6-1 to TRBJ2-1; possible D gene TRBD1, 6 bases. This TCR was recovered from a man aged 70 or older with active or convalescent COVID-19. The CDR3 nucleotides are TGTGCCAGCAGTGAAAGGACAGTCACCTACAATGAGCAGTTCTTC. Its protein product is CASSERTVTYNEQFF.